This is a list of T cell receptor beta chains from one sample in a study of molecular identifiers for immune sequencing clone quantification. TCRdb independently ran MiXCR on the PCR reads; one entry per CDR3 protein. The sample has around 300,000 distinct CDR3 sequences, 24% seen once. The material sequenced was naive CD8+ T cells from blood, with Jurkat cell RNA spiked in. The receptors derive from a human donor in good health. Some libraries in this study had Jurkat cell RNA spiked in. Both conserved end residues are part of each CDR3. The D gene is left open where the match is weak. Size is stated for part of the rows, as once, few or many counts, or as a class when the clone is expanded.

V gene	clone size	D gene	J gene	CDR3 protein	CDR3 DNA
TRBV28	few	NA	TRBJ2-7	CASSLGGAFGEQYF	TGTGCCAGCAGTTTGGGCGGGGCGTTTGGCGAGCAGTACTTC
TRBV6-5	many	NA	TRBJ2-1	CASSYAASLEQFF	TGTGCCAGCAGTTACGCGGCTAGCCTTGAGCAGTTCTTC
TRBV11-2	few	TRBD2	TRBJ2-1	CASSPTLAGGLYNEQFF	TGTGCCAGCAGCCCAACACTAGCGGGGGGCCTCTACAATGAGCAGTTCTTC
TRBV7-2	NA	NA	TRBJ2-7	CASSLLVALSYEQYF	TGTGCCAGCAGCTTATTAGTCGCCCTCTCCTACGAGCAGTACTTC
TRBV12-3/TRBV12-4	many	TRBD1	TRBJ1-5	CASSQGVLANQPQHF	TGTGCCAGCAGCCAGGGGGTTCTTGCCAATCAGCCCCAGCATTTT
TRBV15	many	NA	TRBJ2-5	CATSRVVRTEETQYF	TGTGCCACCAGCAGAGTCGTCAGGACGGAGGAGACCCAGTACTTC
TRBV6-5	few	TRBD1	TRBJ2-7	CASSYSRTGAYEQYF	TGTGCCAGCAGTTACTCCCGGACAGGGGCCTACGAGCAGTACTTC
TRBV9	many	NA	TRBJ1-3	CASSSGTGGTIYF	TGTGCCAGCAGCTCAGGGACCGGAGGCACCATATATTTT
TRBV28	many	NA	TRBJ2-3	CASSLGGYTDTQYF	TGTGCCAGCAGTTTAGGGGGATACACAGATACGCAGTATTTT
TRBV29-1	many	NA	TRBJ1-1	CSVPANTEAFF	TGCAGCGTTCCAGCGAACACTGAAGCTTTCTTT
TRBV5-4	many	NA	TRBJ2-2	CASSSREGANTGELFF	TGTGCCAGCAGCTCCCGGGAAGGGGCGAACACCGGGGAGCTGTTTTTT
TRBV6-5	few	NA	TRBJ2-4	CASSYPMASVGKNIQYF	TGTGCCAGCAGTTACCCGATGGCTTCAGTCGGAAAAAACATTCAGTACTTC
TRBV4-3	few	NA	TRBJ1-5	CASSQDLAGAAQPQHF	TGCGCCAGCAGCCAAGATTTGGCAGGGGCTGCTCAGCCCCAGCATTTT
TRBV7-9	NA	NA	TRBJ2-6	CPIQRGGAIFRGATVLTF	TGTCCCATCCAAAGGGGGGGGGCGATTTTCCGTGGGGCCACCGTCCTGACTTTC
TRBV5-6	NA	NA	TRBJ1-4	CASSLADGAVGEKLFF	TGTGCCAGCAGCTTGGCCGATGGGGCGGTAGGTGAAAAACTGTTTTTT
TRBV29-1	NA	NA	TRBJ2-7	CSSSAGPSYEQYF	TGCAGCTCATCCGCGGGACCCTCCTACGAGCAGTACTTC
TRBV29-1	few	NA	TRBJ2-1	CSVTPGVLYNEQFF	TGCAGCGTAACCCCAGGGGTCCTGTACAATGAGCAGTTCTTC
TRBV27	many	NA	TRBJ1-4	CASSYGFGEKLFF	TGTGCCAGCAGTTACGGTTTTGGGGAAAAACTGTTTTTT
TRBV30	many	NA	TRBJ2-3	CAWMATFYSDTQYF	TGTGCCTGGATGGCTACCTTTTACTCAGATACGCAGTATTTT
TRBV4-1	few	TRBD1	TRBJ1-4	CASSQDRGPFEKLFF	TGCGCCAGCAGCCAAGACAGGGGGCCTTTTGAAAAACTGTTTTTT
TRBV13	NA	NA	TRBJ2-7	CASSSTTSGGYEQYF	TGTGCCAGCAGCTCAACCACTAGTGGGGGCTACGAGCAGTACTTC
TRBV11-2	once	TRBD1	TRBJ1-4	CASSLGRTGSLRGEKLFF	TGTGCCAGCAGCTTAGGACGGACAGGGTCCCTACGCGGTGAAAAACTGTTTTTT
TRBV29-1	NA	NA	TRBJ2-5	CSVEGNQEPQCF	TGCAGCGTTGAAGGGAACCAAGAGCCCCAGTGCTTC
TRBV7-3	many	NA	TRBJ2-1	CASSLGGRNEQFF	TGTGCCAGCAGCTTAGGAGGGAGAAATGAGCAGTTCTTC
TRBV4-1	many	NA	TRBJ1-2	CASSQDRWAGAGYTF	TGCGCCAGCAGCCAAGATCGCTGGGCGGGGGCTGGCTACACCTTC
TRBV20-1	many	NA	TRBJ2-7	CSATLLGEQYF	TGCAGTGCTACCCTCTTAGGAGAGCAGTACTTC
TRBV13	many	TRBD1	TRBJ2-3	CASSLGGQGVNTQYF	TGTGCCAGCAGCTTAGGTGGACAGGGGGTAAATACGCAGTATTTT
TRBV7-9	NA	TRBD1	TRBJ2-5	CASSRGQGAVETQYF	TGTGCCAGCAGCCGGGGACAGGGGGCTGTAGAGACCCAGTACTTC
TRBV12-3/TRBV12-4	few	NA	TRBJ2-2	CASSLSGGTGELFF	TGTGCCAGCAGTTTGTCGGGCGGGACCGGGGAGCTGTTTTTT
TRBV6-6	NA	NA	TRBJ1-6	CASSPNLQSYNSPLHF	TGTGCCAGCAGTCCCAATTTACAGTCCTATAATTCACCCCTCCACTTT
TRBV7-9	NA	NA	TRBJ2-7	CASTRQAHSYEQYF	TGTGCCAGCACAAGACAGGCCCATAGCTACGAGCAGTACTTC